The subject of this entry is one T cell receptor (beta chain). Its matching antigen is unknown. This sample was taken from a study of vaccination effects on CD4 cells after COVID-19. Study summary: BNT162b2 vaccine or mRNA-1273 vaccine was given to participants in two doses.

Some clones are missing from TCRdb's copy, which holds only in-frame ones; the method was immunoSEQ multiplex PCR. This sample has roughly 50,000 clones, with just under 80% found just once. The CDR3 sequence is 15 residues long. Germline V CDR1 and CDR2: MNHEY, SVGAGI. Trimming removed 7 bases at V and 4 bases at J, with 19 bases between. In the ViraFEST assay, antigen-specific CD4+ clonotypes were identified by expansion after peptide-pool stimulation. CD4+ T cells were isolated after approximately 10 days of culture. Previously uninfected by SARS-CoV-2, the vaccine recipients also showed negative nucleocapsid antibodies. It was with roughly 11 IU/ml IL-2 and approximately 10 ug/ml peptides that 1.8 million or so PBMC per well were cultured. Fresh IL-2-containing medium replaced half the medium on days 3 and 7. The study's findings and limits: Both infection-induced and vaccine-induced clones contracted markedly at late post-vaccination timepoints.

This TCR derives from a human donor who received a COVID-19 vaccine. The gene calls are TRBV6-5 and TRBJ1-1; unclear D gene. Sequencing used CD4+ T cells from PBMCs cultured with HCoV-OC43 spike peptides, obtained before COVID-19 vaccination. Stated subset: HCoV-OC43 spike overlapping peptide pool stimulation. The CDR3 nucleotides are TGTGCCAGCACCCCCCAGTTGTCGGTAATCACTGAAGCTTTCTTT. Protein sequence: CASTPQLSVITEAFF.